This note documents a single T cell receptor (beta chain) sequence. The data were taken from a study of T cell changes during pregnancy in multiple sclerosis. CDR3 length: 14 amino acids. Trimming removed 6 bases from V and 0 bases from J, with 10 bases in between. In germline, CDR1 is MNHNY, CDR2 SVGAGI (reference sequence). Generated by immunoSEQ multiplex PCR, the TCRdb table keeps only in-frame clones and is missing some. This sample carries some 71,000 clones, 90% to 95% of them seen once, and the ten largest clones take about 0.31%. The chain combines TRBV6-6 with TRBJ2-3; perhaps TRBD2 as D (6 bases). The source material was CD4+ T cells from peripheral blood mononuclear cells, sampled in the third trimester of pregnancy. This clonotype was sampled from a female donor in good health, enrolled as a control in a pregnancy study. The DNA of the CDR3 is TGTGCCAGCAGCCCCGGGACTAGCACAGATACGCAGTATTTT. Translated: CASSPGTSTDTQYF.